The 26 T cell receptor beta chains given below trace back to one sample, sequenced in a study of blood T cell repertoires in COVID-19. Here immunoSEQ multiplex PCR was the method, and the copy in TCRdb shows in-frame clones only, minus some. The profile covers some 450,000 clones, with 88% appearing a single time and 10% to 15% taken by the ten largest. The sequencing sample was made of peripheral blood. All receptors come from a woman between 45 and 60 years old with COVID-19, enrolled during active disease.

A few counts support this clone. This sequence joins TRBV10-3 and TRBJ1-1; D possibly corresponds to TRBD1 (5 bases). Trimming left V 5 bases short and J 3 bases short, with 10 bases between. Germline values: CDR1 ENHRY, CDR2 SYGVKD. The CDR3 is 13 residues long. The CDR3 region is CAISPQGYTEAFF. CDR3 coding DNA: TGTGCCATCAGTCCCCAGGGTTACACTGAAGCTTTCTTT.

The chain is built from TRBV11-2 and TRBJ2-7; TRBD1 matches at 9 bases. Germline CDR1 reads SGHAT; CDR2 reads FQNNGV. This CDR3 region has 14 residues. V lost 5 bases and J lost 7; bases outside the gene matches: 9. The CDR3 spells CASSTRDRVREQYF. In DNA form, the CDR3 reads TGTGCCAGCAGCACCCGGGACAGGGTGCGGGAGCAGTACTTC.

This rearrangement joins TRBV3-1 (or the pseudogene TRBV3-2) to TRBJ2-4; D unclear. The CDR3 has 12 amino acids. V lost 3 bases to trimming and J lost 16 bases, with 16 bases between them. Per the germline V gene, CDR1 is LGHDT and CDR2 is YNNKEL (reference sequence). The CDR3 loop reads CASSQALAAPYF. CDR3 nucleotides: TGTGCCAGCAGCCAGGCCTTGGCGGCCCCCTACTTC.

This chain's CDR3 is CASSIVPDGYTF. The CDR3 region has the DNA TGTGCCAGTAGTATAGTCCCCGATGGCTACACCTTC. The chain has TRBV19 and TRBJ1-2; no firm D call. The CDR3 is made up of 12 amino acids. The germline gives CDR1 LNHDA, CDR2 SQIVND (reference sequence). V lost 1 base and J lost 6, with 6 bases in between.

The chain links TRBV5-5 to TRBJ2-7, with TRBD1 identical over 7 bases. Germline trimming cut 4 bases from V and 2 bases from J; bases unmatched to any gene: 12. Germline assignment: CDR1 SGHKS and CDR2 YYEKEE (reference sequence). The CDR3 is made up of 16 amino acids. This chain's CDR3 is CASSRNRQGQTYEQYF. The CDR3, as DNA: TGTGCCAGCAGCCGAAACCGACAGGGTCAAACCTACGAGCAGTACTTC.

The V and J genes are TRBV20-1 and TRBJ1-2; 8 nucleotides match TRBD1. CDR3 length equals 14 residues. The J segment lost 4 bases and the V segment lost 3 bases, leaving 7 bases of the junction unmatched. From germline, CDR1 is DFQATT and CDR2 SNEGSKA (reference sequence). DNA for the CDR3: TGCAGTGCTAGTACTCCAGGGGGCTCCTATGGCTACACCTTC. Its translation is CSASTPGGSYGYTF.

V gene TRBV27 combines with J gene TRBJ1-4, with a possible D match to TRBD1 (5 bases). Germline V gene sequence: CDR1 MNHEY, CDR2 SMNVEV (reference sequence). This CDR3 is 13 amino acids long. Trimming shortened V by 7 bases and J by 7 bases, and 13 bases separated the two germline ends. CDR3 nucleotide sequence: TGTGCCAGCACCCTAAGGAGGGGTGAAAAACTGTTTTTT. Its protein product is CASTLRRGEKLFF. The full variable domain, rest sourced from reference TRBV27 and TRBJ1-4, is EAQVTQNPRYLITVTGKKLTVTCSQNMNHEYMSWYRQDPGLGLRQIYYSMNVEVTDKGDVPEGYKVSRKEKRNFPLILESPSPNQTSLYFCASTLRRGEKLFFGSGTQLSVL.

The chain uses TRBV24-1 and TRBJ2-7; TRBD1 aligns across 7 bases. J lost 7 bases, V lost 3 bases, and 8 bases had no gene match. The CDR3 loop spans 14 amino acids. CDR1 and CDR2 from the germline V gene are KGHDR and SFDVKD. CDR3 protein: CATSDPTGQDEQYF. CDR3 sequence (DNA): TGTGCCACCAGTGATCCCACCGGACAGGATGAGCAGTACTTC.

This chain joins TRBV5-1 and TRBJ1-1; 7 nucleotides agree with TRBD1. Germline-derived CDR1 and CDR2 are SGHRS and YFSETQ. Losses at the gene ends were 3 bases for V and 11 bases for J; bases not matched to a gene: 10. The CDR3 sequence is 13 residues long. This CDR3 is CASSSRGTDRAFF. CDR3 sequence (DNA): TGCGCCAGCAGCTCCAGAGGGACGGACAGGGCTTTCTTT.

This rearrangement joins TRBV2 to TRBJ2-1, with D maybe TRBD1 (5 bases). Germline CDR1 is SNHLY and CDR2 is FYNNEI. The CDR3 totals 13 residues. The V end was cut by 4 bases, the J end by 5 bases, with 9 bases between. CDR3 nucleotide sequence: TGTGCCAGCAGTGGACAGACTCACAATGAGCAGTTCTTC. This translates into CASSGQTHNEQFF.

The chain couples TRBV11-2 to TRBJ1-1, with 9 bases aligning to TRBD1. Unmatched junction bases numbered 6, after V lost 4 bases and J lost 3 bases. The CDR3 consists of 15 residues. Germline lookup yields CDR1 SGHAT and CDR2 FQNNGV. The CDR3 nucleotides read TGTGCCAGCAGCTCCCGGACAGGGGCTTACACTGAAGCTTTCTTT. It yields the protein CASSSRTGAYTEAFF.

The gene calls are TRBV9 and TRBJ1-2; D unresolved. From germline, CDR1 is SGDLS and CDR2 YYNGEE. This CDR3 spans 14 amino acids. Deletions cut 2 bases from V and 6 bases from J, with 14 bases between. Here the CDR3 DNA reads TGTGCCAGCAGCGTGGCTTCCCTTCGGGATGGCTACACCTTC. Residues: CASSVASLRDGYTF.

This chain connects TRBV5-6 to TRBJ2-6; D gene uncertain. CDR3 size: 15 residues. From germline, CDR1 is SGHDT and CDR2 YYEEEE. V was trimmed by 5 bases and J by 0 bases, leaving 9 bases between them. CDR3 in DNA: TGTGCCAGCAGACCGCTAAGCTCTGGGGCCAACGTCCTGACTTTC. It encodes CASRPLSSGANVLTF.

This rearrangement joins TRBV27 to TRBJ2-3, with a possible D match to TRBD2 (6 bases). This CDR3 spans 15 amino acids. Germline V gene sequence: CDR1 MNHEY, CDR2 SMNVEV (reference sequence). The ends were cut back, 6 bases at V and 4 bases at J, with 17 bases in the middle. The CDR3 here is CASSSPGEPADTQYF. In DNA, the CDR3 is TGTGCCAGCAGCTCCCCGGGGGAGCCCGCAGATACGCAGTATTTT.

This clone was detected only a few times. CDR3 amino acids: CASSLAPTSGGSYEQYF. The CDR3 DNA reads TGCGCCAGCAGCTTGGCCCCGACTAGCGGGGGCTCCTACGAGCAGTACTTC. The gene calls are TRBV5-1 and TRBJ2-7; TRBD2 matches at 12 bases. Unmatched junction bases numbered 4, after V lost 0 bases and J lost 0 bases. The germline CDR1 and CDR2 sequences are SGHRS and YFSETQ. The length of the CDR3 is 17 residues.

This chain joins TRBV30 and TRBJ2-7; tentatively, D is TRBD1 (5 bases). The V gene's germline CDR1 is GTSNPN and CDR2 SVGIG (reference sequence). The CDR3 consists of 12 residues. V was shortened by 5 bases and J by 5 bases, with 13 bases between the two germline ends. CDR3 protein: CAWGKRGDEQYF. The CDR3, as DNA: TGTGCCTGGGGTAAAAGGGGCGACGAGCAGTACTTC.

The rearrangement joins TRBV12-3 or TRBV12-4 to TRBJ1-2; D perhaps matches TRBD1 (5 bases). The CDR3 extends over 13 amino acids. Deletions cut 0 bases from V and 6 bases from J, with 8 bases between. The CDR3: CASSLAGGDGYTF. DNA for the CDR3: TGTGCCAGCAGTTTAGCCGGGGGGGATGGCTACACCTTC.

The chain combines TRBV27 with TRBJ1-5, with TRBD1 identical over 7 bases. The germline CDR1 and CDR2 sequences are MNHEY and SMNVEV (reference sequence). Trimming at V came to 5 bases and at J to 1 base, leaving 5 bases not matched to a gene. The CDR3 has 15 residues. The CDR3 nucleotides are TGTGCCAGCAGTGGCGTGACAGGGAGCAATCAGCCCCAGCATTTT. Translation gives CASSGVTGSNQPQHF.

The rearrangement links TRBV7-8 to TRBJ2-3; D not resolved. CDR3 size: 13 residues. V was trimmed by 6 bases and J by 5 bases, leaving 12 bases between them. The V gene's germline CDR1 is SGHVS and CDR2 FQNEAQ. The DNA of the CDR3 is TGTGCCAGCAGTTTTAGATCTGTAGATACGCAGTATTTT. Encoded protein: CASSFRSVDTQYF.

The chain combines TRBV5-1 with TRBJ2-2, with 8 bases matching TRBD1. Per germline, CDR1 SGHRS and CDR2 YFSETQ. The J segment lost 0 bases and the V segment lost 7 bases, leaving 5 bases of the junction unmatched. The CDR3 loop spans 15 amino acids. CDR3 loop: CASLPGQANTGELFF. Written as DNA, the CDR3 is TGCGCCAGCCTACCGGGACAGGCGAACACCGGGGAGCTGTTTTTT.

This sequence joins TRBV6-5 and TRBJ2-3; D gene unclear. Germline V lookup: CDR1 MNHEY, CDR2 SVGAGI. Trimming removed 2 bases from V and 0 bases from J, with 6 bases in between. There are 14 residues in the CDR3. The CDR3 is CASSYVRSTDTQYF. The CDR3 DNA reads as TGTGCCAGCAGTTACGTCAGGAGCACAGATACGCAGTATTTT.

The genes are TRBV6-6 and TRBJ2-1, with TRBD2 matching over 7 bases. CDR3 length equals 14 residues. Trimming at V came to 5 bases and at J to 6 bases, leaving 7 bases not matched to a gene. CDR1 MNHNY and CDR2 SVGAGI come from the germline V gene (reference sequence). In nucleotides, the CDR3 is TGTGCCAGCAGTAGAAGCGCTAGCGGCAATGAGCAGTTCTTC. This translates into CASSRSASGNEQFF.

This clone appeared a single time. Other DNA sequences in the same sample also yield this CDR3. V and J are TRBV12-3 or TRBV12-4 and TRBJ2-2; TRBD2 might be the D (6 bases). With 3 bases removed from V and 5 bases from J, the gap between germline ends came to 7 bases. This CDR3 comprises 13 residues. Written as DNA, the CDR3 is TGTGCCAGCAGTTTCGCGGGAACCGGGGAGCTGTTTTTT. Translating gives CASSFAGTGELFF.

This clone was detected once. The chain employs TRBV5-1 and TRBJ1-4, with D possibly matching TRBD1 (5 bases). Trimming took off 3 bases at V and 7 bases at J, with 16 bases between the two ends. The CDR3 totals 15 residues. Germline V lookup: CDR1 SGHRS, CDR2 YFSETQ. The CDR3 DNA reads as TGCGCCAGCAGCTCGTCCGGGACGGGGGGTGAAAAACTGTTTTTT. It codes for CASSSSGTGGEKLFF. The full variable domain, rest sourced from reference TRBV5-1 and TRBJ1-4, is KAGVTQTPRYLIKTRGQQVTLSCSPISGHRSVSWYQQTPGQGLQFLFEYFSETQRNKGNFPGRFSGRQFSNSRSEMNVSTLELGDSALYLCASSSSGTGGEKLFFGSGTQLSVL.

This chain's CDR3 is CASSPITDYNQPQHF. In DNA form, the CDR3 reads TGTGCCAGCAGCCCTATAACCGATTACAATCAGCCCCAGCATTTT. The chain has TRBV28 and TRBJ1-5, with D hard to call. The CDR3 contains 15 residues. The V gene's germline CDR1 is MDHEN and CDR2 SYDVKM. V shed 6 bases and J shed 3 bases, with 15 bases lying between them.

This clone appeared a few times. The chain uses TRBV21-1 and TRBJ1-2; the D segment call TRBD1 is taken from the table without a DNA check. TRBV21-1 is a recognized pseudogene. The CDR3 length is 21 residues. The chain's CDR3 is CASGTRPGRSHLTPSNYGYTF. DNA for the CDR3: TGTGCCAGCGGGACAAGACCGGGACGCTCCCATCTAACCCCCTCTAACTATGGCTACACCTTC.